What follows are 27 T cell receptor beta chains derived from one specimen sequenced in a study of cytotoxic CD8 clonotypes in ibrutinib-treated CLL. Clones were read by immunoSEQ multiplex PCR, and TCRdb kept only the in-frame ones, dropping some. The sample consists of 200,000 to 250,000 clones, approximately 75% of them appearing once. The sample in question was PBMCs, obtained after 12 months of ibrutinib treatment. Receptors originate from a human donor with chronic lymphocytic leukemia.

The rearrangement joins TRBV18 to TRBJ2-2; no clear D. CDR3 length: 16 amino acids. Trimming removed 0 bases at V and 1 base at J, with 9 bases between. Per the germline V gene, CDR1 is KGHSH and CDR2 is LQKENI. The CDR3 sequence: CASSPPVGENTGELFF. The CDR3, as DNA: TGTGCCAGCTCACCACCGGTTGGGGAGAACACCGGGGAGCTGTTTTTT.

This clone showed up just a few times. V usage is TRBV21-1 and J usage is TRBJ2-1; the table names TRBD1, a call not compared with the DNA. TRBV21-1 is tagged as a pseudogene. The CDR3 has 20 residues. The CDR3 reads CASSKVPTPPTSSSYNEQFF. For the CDR3, the DNA is TGTGCCAGCAGCAAAGTCCCTACTCCACCGACATCAAGCTCCTACAATGAGCAGTTCTTC.

The chain employs TRBV5-5 and TRBJ2-7; 8 positions match TRBD2. Trimming cost V 0 bases and J 2 bases; bases outside gene matches: 1. Germline-derived CDR1 and CDR2 are SGHKS and YYEKEE (reference sequence). CDR3 length: 14 amino acids. CDR3 amino acids: CASSLAGGAYEQYF. CDR3 sequence (DNA): TGTGCCAGCAGCTTGGCCGGGGGGGCCTACGAGCAGTACTTC.

J is TRBJ2-7 and V is TRBV28, with 10 bases identical to TRBD1. The ends lost 6 bases at V and 4 bases at J; junction bases unmatched: 6. Germline CDR1 MDHEN, CDR2 SYDVKM. This CDR3 spans 14 amino acids. The CDR3 loop is CASSPGQGRYEQYF. CDR3 DNA sequence: TGTGCCAGCAGCCCGGGACAGGGGAGATACGAGCAGTACTTC.

CDR3 sequence (DNA): TGTGCCAGCAGTATAATCACAGGGGGCGTAAACACTGAAGCTTTCTTT. Protein product: CASSIITGGVNTEAFF. The V and J genes are TRBV28 and TRBJ1-1, with 9 bases aligning to TRBD1. The CDR3 has 16 amino acids. V shed 5 bases, J shed 2 bases, and the junction held 9 bases outside the gene matches. Germline-derived CDR1 and CDR2 are MDHEN and SYDVKM. The full variable domain, with the rest looked up from reference TRBV28 and TRBJ1-1, is DVKVTQSSRYLVKRTGEKVFLECVQDMDHENMFWYRQDPGLGLRLIYFSYDVKMKEKGDIPEGYSVSREKKERFSLILESASTNQTSMYLCASSIITGGVNTEAFFGQGTRLTVV.

V is TRBV2 and J is TRBJ2-3, with TRBD1 identical over 9 bases. Germline V gives CDR1 SNHLY, CDR2 FYNNEI. The CDR3 is made up of 14 amino acids. Trimming cost V 8 bases and J 6 bases; bases outside gene matches: 9. CDR3 amino acids: CASGGTGRWDTQYF. The CDR3 DNA reads TGTGCCAGCGGAGGGACAGGGAGGTGGGATACGCAGTATTTT.

This clone was found a few times. The chain employs TRBV6-4 and TRBJ1-3; D may be TRBD1 (6 bases). Trimming removed 5 bases at V and 2 bases at J, with 13 bases between. Germline CDR1 and CDR2: MRHNA and SNTAGT. This CDR3 comprises 15 residues. The CDR3 sequence is CASSRGPGAGNTIYF. The CDR3 region has the DNA TGTGCCAGCAGTCGAGGGCCAGGGGCTGGAAACACCATATATTTT.

The rearrangement uses TRBV15 and TRBJ2-7; D remains ambiguous. Germline values: CDR1 LNHNV, CDR2 YYDKDF (reference sequence). The CDR3 is made up of 14 amino acids. With 0 bases removed from V and 5 bases from J, the gap between germline ends came to 11 bases. The CDR3 here is CATSRDGALDEQYF. The CDR3 coding sequence is TGTGCCACCAGCAGAGATGGAGCCTTGGACGAGCAGTACTTC.

For this clone: The junction shows a germline mismatch at one end, possibly a read error. The chain has TRBV11-3 and TRBJ1-1, with 7 nucleotides matching TRBD1. In germline, CDR1 is SGHNT, CDR2 YENEEA. This CDR3 comprises 13 residues. CDR3 in DNA: TGTGCCAGCAGCACAGGGGTGAAAACTGAAGCTTTCTTT. Translated: CASSTGVKTEAFF.

The chain recombines TRBV20-1 with TRBJ1-1, with D tentatively TRBD1 (6 bases). CDR1 and CDR2 (germline): DFQATT, SNEGSKA (reference sequence). Trimming stripped 5 bases from V and 8 bases from J, with 9 bases between. CDR3 size: 10 residues. The CDR3 sequence: CSAADREAFF. In nucleotides, the CDR3 is TGCAGTGCTGCGGACAGAGAAGCTTTCTTT.

This chain uses TRBV25-1 with TRBJ1-4; TRBD1 is a possible D gene (5 bases). The germline V gene encodes CDR1 MGHDK and CDR2 SYGVNS. V lost 4 bases and J 4 bases, leaving 16 bases between the germline ends. The CDR3 has 16 amino acids. Written as DNA, the CDR3 is TGTGCCAGCAGTGGCTTTCCGGGACCGAGTAATGAAAAACTGTTTTTT. Its protein product is CASSGFPGPSNEKLFF.

In nucleotides, the CDR3 is TGTGCCAGCAGTGAAGGCGGATTCTATGGCTACACCTTC. It specifies CASSEGGFYGYTF. The rearrangement uses TRBV2 and TRBJ1-2, with D unresolved. The CDR3 spans 13 residues. V dropped 1 base and J dropped 4 bases, with 7 bases sitting between them. Germline CDR1 and CDR2: SNHLY and FYNNEI. Filled out from reference TRBV2 and TRBJ1-2, the complete variable domain reads EPEVTQTPSHQVTQMGQEVILRCVPISNHLYFYWYRQILGQKVEFLVSFYNNEISEKSEIFDDQFSVERPDGSNFTLKIRSTKLEDSAMYFCASSEGGFYGYTFGSGTRLTVV.

This chain connects TRBV18 to TRBJ1-5; D might be TRBD1 (6 bases). The CDR3 covers 13 residues. Germline assignment: CDR1 KGHSH and CDR2 LQKENI. Trimming left V 5 bases short and J 5 bases short, with 10 bases between. CDR3 region: CASSSNRDQPQHF. CDR3 DNA sequence: TGTGCCAGCTCATCCAACAGGGATCAGCCCCAGCATTTT.

In this sample, this clone turned up a few times. The gene calls are TRBV9 and TRBJ1-1; weak D call: TRBD1 (6 bases). Trimming left V 4 bases short and J 5 bases short, with 12 bases between. Germline V gene data show CDR1 as SGDLS and CDR2 as YYNGEE. The CDR3 runs 13 residues. For the CDR3, the DNA is TGTGCCAGCAGCCAGGACAGCTGGACTGAAGCTTTCTTT. It encodes CASSQDSWTEAFF.

The rearrangement uses TRBV7-6 and TRBJ2-3; D is unclear. CDR3 size: 13 residues. V gave up 5 bases and J gave up 4 bases, with 10 bases separating them. CDR1 is SGHVS, CDR2 FNYEAQ, per germline. This CDR3 reads CASSKSRADTQYF. The CDR3 nucleotides read TGTGCCAGCAGCAAATCAAGGGCAGATACGCAGTATTTT. The full variable domain, rest sourced from reference TRBV7-6 and TRBJ2-3, is GAGVSQSPRYKVTKRGQDVALRCDPISGHVSLYWYRQALGQGPEFLTYFNYEAQQDKSGLPNDRFSAERPEGSISTLTIQRTEQRDSAMYRCASSKSRADTQYFGPGTRLTVL.

With respect to this clone: The sample carries other DNA sequences with the same CDR3. The chain uses TRBV4-1 and TRBJ2-2; perhaps D is TRBD1 or TRBD2 (5 bases each). The V and J ends lost 1 base and 2 bases respectively, with 11 bases between them. This CDR3 has 16 residues. Per the germline V gene, CDR1 is MGHRA and CDR2 is YSYEKL. CDR3 DNA sequence: TGCGCCAGCAGCCAAGCCTCGGGGCCCAACACCGGGGAGCTGTTTTTT. It yields the protein CASSQASGPNTGELFF.

The chain has TRBV6-1 and TRBJ1-3, with a weak D call TRBD1 (6 bases). Germline CDR1 is MNHNS and CDR2 is SASEGT. With 2 bases removed from V and 0 bases from J, the gap between germline ends came to 8 bases. The CDR3 sequence is 15 residues long. CDR3 DNA: TGTGCCAGCAGTGAACAGGGGTACTCTGGAAACACCATATATTTT. Encoded protein: CASSEQGYSGNTIYF.

This clone occurred a few times. The chain recombines TRBV5-8 with TRBJ1-4, with a weak D call TRBD1 (5 bases). The CDR3 has 14 amino acids. From germline, CDR1 is SGHTS and CDR2 YDEGEE. V lost 0 bases and J 6 bases, leaving 9 bases between the germline ends. In DNA, the CDR3 is TGTGCCAGCAGCTTGGCCCCGGGGGATGAAAAACTGTTTTTT. Translating gives CASSLAPGDEKLFF.

CDR3 sequence reads: CSVRQSFRYNEQFF. CDR3 coding DNA: TGCAGCGTCCGACAGTCGTTCCGTTACAATGAGCAGTTCTTC. This chain uses TRBV29-1 with TRBJ2-1; D may be TRBD1 (5 bases). V lost 6 bases and J 4 bases, leaving 16 bases between the germline ends. From germline, CDR1 is SQVTM and CDR2 ANQGSEA. This CDR3 region has 14 residues.

The rearrangement links TRBV6-1 to TRBJ2-2; no reliable D call. With 6 bases removed from V and 1 base from J, the gap between germline ends came to 12 bases. This CDR3 has 15 amino acids. The germline gives CDR1 MNHNS, CDR2 SASEGT. In DNA, the CDR3 is TGTGCCAGCAGCCGAAAGCCAGAGAACACCGGGGAGCTGTTTTTT. Its protein product is CASSRKPENTGELFF.

The CDR3: CASSLAGTTIYNEQFF. For the CDR3, the DNA is TGTGCCAGCAGCTTGGCCGGGACTACCATTTACAATGAGCAGTTCTTC. V gene TRBV5-4 combines with J gene TRBJ2-1; 7 bases fit TRBD2. The CDR3 length is 16 residues. V shed 0 bases and J 4 bases; nucleotides not matched to a gene: 7. Germline V gives CDR1 SGHNT, CDR2 YYREEE (reference sequence). The whole variable domain, filled in from reference TRBV5-4 and TRBJ2-1, reads ETGVTQSPTHLIKTRGQQVTLRCSSQSGHNTVSWYQQALGQGPQFIFQYYREEENGRGNFPPRFSGLQFPNYSSELNVNALELDDSALYLCASSLAGTTIYNEQFFGPGTRLTVL.

In its sample, this clone was seen many times. V usage is TRBV25-1 and J usage is TRBJ1-1; a possible D gene is TRBD1 (6 bases). The germline V gene encodes CDR1 MGHDK and CDR2 SYGVNS. The CDR3 loop spans 18 amino acids. Trimming left V 5 bases short and J 3 bases short, with 25 bases between. The DNA for the CDR3 is TGTGCCAGCAGTCCTAAAAGTGGGCCAGGGGTCTCTTACACTGAAGCTTTCTTT. The encoded protein is CASSPKSGPGVSYTEAFF. The variable domain in full, with the rest retrieved from reference TRBV25-1 and TRBJ1-1, is EADIYQTPRYLVIGTGKKITLECSQTMGHDKMYWYQQDPGMELHLIHYSYGVNSTEKGDLSSESTVSRIRTEHFPLTLESARPSHTSQYLCASSPKSGPGVSYTEAFFGQGTRLTVV.

The J gene is TRBJ1-2, the V gene TRBV7-8, with 8 bases aligning to TRBD1. CDR3 size: 16 residues. The germline gives CDR1 SGHVS, CDR2 FQNEAQ. Trimming cost V 2 bases and J 5 bases; bases outside gene matches: 10. The CDR3, as DNA: TGTGCCAGCAGCTTACGCTTCCAGGGGGCCGTTTATGGCTACACCTTC. This translates into CASSLRFQGAVYGYTF.

For this clone: Relative to the germline gene, one junction end is altered; a read error may explain this. The rearrangement joins TRBV6-1 to TRBJ2-2; 8 nucleotides match TRBD1. The germline V gene has CDR1 MNHNS and CDR2 SASEGT. This CDR3 has 16 residues. CDR3 sequence (DNA): TGTGCCAGCAGTCAAGCCAGGGGGCCGGACACCGGGGAGCTGTTTTTT. Its protein is CASSQARGPDTGELFF.

The genes are TRBV19 and TRBJ2-7, with 9 bases lining up with TRBD1. The CDR3 consists of 13 residues. The trim removed 7 bases at V and 3 bases at J, leaving 4 bases unmatched. The germline CDR1 and CDR2 sequences are LNHDA and SQIVND (reference sequence). CDR3 amino acids: CASKGTGYYEQYF. The DNA of the CDR3 is TGTGCCAGTAAGGGGACAGGGTACTACGAGCAGTACTTC.

The chain employs TRBV11-3 and TRBJ1-1, with a weak D call TRBD1 (5 bases). Germline-derived CDR1 and CDR2 are SGHNT and YENEEA. Trimming cost V 5 bases and J 2 bases, with 9 bases left between them. The CDR3 has 13 residues. The CDR3 region is CASSLDSNTEAFF. The CDR3 nucleotides are TGTGCCAGCAGCCTCGACAGCAACACTGAAGCTTTCTTT.

The chain carries TRBV6-6 and TRBJ2-7; 7 nucleotides agree with TRBD1. J lost 4 bases, V lost 8 bases, and 11 bases had no gene match. This CDR3 has 14 residues. In germline, CDR1 is MNHNY, CDR2 SVGAGI (reference sequence). Written as DNA, the CDR3 is TGTGCCAGCGGTACCACAGGGGCCTTATACGAGCAGTACTTC. Its translation is CASGTTGALYEQYF.